This passage covers 3 T cell receptor beta chains from one sample sequenced in a study of blood T cell repertoires in COVID-19. Produced via immunoSEQ multiplex PCR; TCRdb's table is partial and in-frame only. The sample contains 410,000 or so clones, around 91% of which appear only once. The specimen was peripheral blood. These receptors originate from a woman in her thirties or forties with COVID-19, enrolled during active disease.

The chain recombines TRBV5-1 with TRBJ1-6, with no clear D. Germline V lookup: CDR1 SGHRS, CDR2 YFSETQ. The CDR3 sequence is 13 residues long. V lost 7 bases, J lost 8 bases, and 13 bases lay in between. The CDR3 loop reads CASRPQEDSPLHF. CDR3 nucleotide sequence: TGCGCCAGCCGGCCTCAGGAGGATTCACCCCTCCACTTT.

This clone was seen a single time. The V call is TRBV5-5, the J call TRBJ1-6; D is ambiguous. Germline CDR1 reads SGHKS; CDR2 reads YYEKEE (reference sequence). The CDR3 has 15 amino acids. V gave up 1 base and J gave up 8 bases, with 13 bases separating them. CDR3 region: CASSLIRGYYSPLHF. CDR3 coding DNA: TGTGCCAGCAGCTTGATTCGGGGATATTATTCACCCCTCCACTTT.

Here the CDR3 reads CASSDGTGTYNEQFF. In nucleotides, the CDR3 is TGTGCCAGCAGTGATGGGACAGGAACCTACAATGAGCAGTTCTTC. The V gene is TRBV6-1, the J gene TRBJ2-1; TRBD1 matches at 8 bases. This CDR3 has 15 amino acids. The junction had 3 bases not matched to a gene; V was cut back by 3 bases and J by 2 bases. In germline, CDR1 is MNHNS, CDR2 SASEGT.